In its sample, the clone carrying this TCR beta chain was seen once. What it recognizes is unknown. The data were taken from a study of response to subunit inactivated influenza vaccine. The germline V gene has CDR1 SGHTA and CDR2 FQGNSA. CDR3 length equals 14 residues. The junction had 7 bases not matched to a gene; V was cut back by 4 bases and J by 6 bases. Study-level points and caveats: The study's authors posited that every seasonal influenza vaccination enlists few new T cells.

A single record per CDR3 protein comes from TCRdb applying MiXCR to the RT-PCR reads. The sample contains around 750,000 distinct CDR3 sequences, less than 25% of which appear only once. The sequences come from PBMCs from blood, collected more than 4 days after vaccination. This chain uses TRBV7-2 with TRBJ2-5, with TRBD2 identical over 8 bases. This TCR derives from a man aged 50 to 59 who received an inactivated influenza vaccine. In DNA, the CDR3 is TGTGCCAGCAGCTCCCGGACTAGCAGGCAGACCCAGTACTTC. It yields the protein CASSSRTSRQTQYF.